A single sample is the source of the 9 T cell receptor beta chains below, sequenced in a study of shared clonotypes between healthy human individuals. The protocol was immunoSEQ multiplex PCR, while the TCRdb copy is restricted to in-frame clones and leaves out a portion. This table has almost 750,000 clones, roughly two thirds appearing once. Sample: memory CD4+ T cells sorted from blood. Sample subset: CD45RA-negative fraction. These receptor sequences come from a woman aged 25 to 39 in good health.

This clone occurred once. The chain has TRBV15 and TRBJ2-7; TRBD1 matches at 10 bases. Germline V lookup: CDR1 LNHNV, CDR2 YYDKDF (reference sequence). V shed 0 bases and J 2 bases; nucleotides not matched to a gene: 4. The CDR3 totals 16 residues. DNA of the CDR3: TGTGCCACCAGCAGAGATCCAGGACAGGGGGCCTACGAGCAGTACTTC. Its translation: CATSRDPGQGAYEQYF.

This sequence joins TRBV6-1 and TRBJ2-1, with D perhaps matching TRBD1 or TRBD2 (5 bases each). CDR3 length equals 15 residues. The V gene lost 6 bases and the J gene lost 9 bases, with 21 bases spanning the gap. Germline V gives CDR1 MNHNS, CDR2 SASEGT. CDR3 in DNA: TGTGCCAGCAGAACAGCGAGGGGTGCCGTGGGTGAGCAGTTCTTC. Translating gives CASRTARGAVGEQFF.

CDR3 loop: CASNGLFDQPQHF. CDR3 bases: TGTGCCAGCAATGGCCTATTTGATCAGCCCCAGCATTTT. The chain couples TRBV6-1 to TRBJ1-5; D unclear. Germline CDR1 and CDR2: MNHNS and SASEGT. The CDR3 is made up of 13 amino acids. V gave up 7 bases and J gave up 5 bases, with 12 bases separating them.

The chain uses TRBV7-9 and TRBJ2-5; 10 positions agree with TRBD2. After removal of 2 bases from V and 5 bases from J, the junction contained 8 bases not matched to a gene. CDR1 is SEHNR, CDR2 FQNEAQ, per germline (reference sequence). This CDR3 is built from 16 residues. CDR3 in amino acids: CASSLFRTSGGETQYF. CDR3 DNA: TGTGCCAGCAGCTTATTCCGGACTAGCGGTGGGGAGACCCAGTACTTC.

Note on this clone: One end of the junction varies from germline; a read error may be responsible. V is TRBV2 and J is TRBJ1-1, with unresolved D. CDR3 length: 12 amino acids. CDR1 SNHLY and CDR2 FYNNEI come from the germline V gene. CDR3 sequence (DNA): TGTGCCAGCAGCGAAGGGCACACTGAAGCTTTCTTT. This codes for CASSEGHTEAFF.

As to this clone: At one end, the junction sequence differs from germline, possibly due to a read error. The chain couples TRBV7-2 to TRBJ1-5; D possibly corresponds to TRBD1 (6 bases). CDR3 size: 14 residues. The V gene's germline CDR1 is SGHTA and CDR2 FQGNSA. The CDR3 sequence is CASSQVADRQPQHF. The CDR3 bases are TGCGCCAGCAGCCAAGTAGCGGACAGACAGCCCCAGCATTTT. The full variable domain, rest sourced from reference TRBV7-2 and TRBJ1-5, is GAGVSQSPSNKVTEKGKDVELRCDPISGHTALYWYRQSLGQGLEFLIYFQGNSAPDKSGLPSDRFSAERTGGSVSTLTIQRTQQEDSAVYLCASSQVADRQPQHFGDGTRLSIL.

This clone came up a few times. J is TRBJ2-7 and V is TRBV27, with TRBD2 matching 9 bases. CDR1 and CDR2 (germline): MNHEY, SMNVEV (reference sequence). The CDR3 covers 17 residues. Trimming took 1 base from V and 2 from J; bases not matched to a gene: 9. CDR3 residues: CASSLFSSGAEAYEQYF. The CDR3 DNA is TGTGCCAGCAGTTTATTTTCTAGCGGGGCAGAGGCCTACGAGCAGTACTTC.

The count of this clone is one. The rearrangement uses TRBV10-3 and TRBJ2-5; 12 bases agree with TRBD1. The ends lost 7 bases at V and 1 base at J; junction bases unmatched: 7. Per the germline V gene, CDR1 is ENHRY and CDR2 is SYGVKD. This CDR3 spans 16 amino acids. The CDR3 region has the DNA TGTGCCATCAAATCCGGGACAGGGGGCCTCCAAGAGACCCAGTACTTC. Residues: CAIKSGTGGLQETQYF.

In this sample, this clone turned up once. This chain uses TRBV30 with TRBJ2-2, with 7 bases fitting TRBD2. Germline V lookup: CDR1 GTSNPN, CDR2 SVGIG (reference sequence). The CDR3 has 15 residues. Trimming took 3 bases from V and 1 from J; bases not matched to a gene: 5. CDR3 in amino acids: CAWRNPSGNTGELFF. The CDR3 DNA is TGTGCCTGGAGAAACCCTAGCGGGAACACCGGGGAGCTGTTTTTT. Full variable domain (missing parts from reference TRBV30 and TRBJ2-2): SQTIHQWPATLVQPVGSPLSLECTVEGTSNPNLYWYRQAAGRGLQLLFYSVGIGQISSEVPQNLSASRPQDRQFILSSKKLLLSDSGFYLCAWRNPSGNTGELFFGEGSRLTVL.